This T cell receptor (beta chain) derives from a study of T cells in Graves' hyperthyroidism and ophthalmopathy. The source material, RNA transcripts, was used to amplify TCR beta CDR3 regions. The primer set for the first-round RT-PCR of the TCR CDR3 was HTBI. MiXCR was run by TCRdb on the multiplex PCR reads, yielding one entry per CDR3 protein. The profile shows some 740,000 distinct CDR3 sequences, 12% to 15% of them singletons. This clonotype was seen a handful of times. Trimming took off 2 bases at V and 6 bases at J, with 13 bases between the two ends. The CDR3 contains 14 residues. Germline CDR1 is DFQATT and CDR2 is SNEGSKA (reference sequence).

Source material: blood. This chain joins TRBV20-1 and TRBJ1-4, with D tentatively TRBD1 (6 bases). This sequence originates from a woman in her late teens or twenties with Graves' hyperthyroidism. CDR3 in amino acids: CSARRAGADEKLFF. DNA for the CDR3: TGCAGTGCTAGACGAGCGGGGGCTGATGAAAAACTGTTTTTT.